This T cell receptor beta chain was recorded in a study of blood T cell repertoires in COVID-19. Turning to the study itself: PBMCs, B-cell-depleted T cells, or T cells provided the cDNA or gDNA that made up the material.

Original data processing: Estimated nucleated cell counts came from reference gene primer amplification. Some clones are missing from TCRdb's copy, which holds only in-frame ones; the method was immunoSEQ multiplex PCR. That table is the source of V, J and clone size, and D and trimming were worked out from the DNA. The sample has over 200,000 clones, less than 90% seen once; the top ten hold 1.5% to 2%. The V end lost 2 bases, the J end lost 4 bases, and 11 bases lay between the germline ends. CDR3 length: 15 amino acids. CDR1 and CDR2 from the germline V gene are SNHLY and FYNNEI. The sequenced material came from peripheral blood. The gene calls are TRBV2 and TRBJ2-2; the D is unclear. This sequence was found in a man aged 40-49 years with active or convalescent COVID-19. The CDR3 DNA reads as TGTGCCAGCAGTGAACAGGTTCGGTCCACCGGGGAGCTGTTTTTT. Its translation is CASSEQVRSTGELFF.